What follows are 20 T cell receptor beta chains derived from one specimen sequenced in a study of blood T cells in healthy people across ages. Sample-barcoded 5' priming and a J-beta primer mix drove a second PCR of roughly 7 to 11 cycles. TCRdb recomputed calls from the 5' RACE reads with MiXCR, one row per CDR3 protein. The data hold about 1,500,000 distinct CDR3 sequences, with under 30% observed a single time. Sample: blood. The source is a woman aged 30 to 39 in good health.

This clonotype showed up many times. This chain joins TRBV29-1 and TRBJ2-1; TRBD1 or TRBD2 may be the D gene (5 bases each). The V end was cut by 8 bases, the J end by 10 bases, with 15 bases between. The germline gives CDR1 SQVTM, CDR2 ANQGSEA. This CDR3 is built from 11 residues. CDR3 in amino acids: CSPGGDGEQFF. The CDR3 DNA sequence: TGCAGCCCTGGGGGAGACGGAGAGCAGTTCTTC.

The table lists this clonotype with many counts. This chain connects TRBV7-2 to TRBJ1-4, with D perhaps TRBD1 (6 bases). The germline gives CDR1 SGHTA, CDR2 FQGNSA. The CDR3 runs to 12 residues. Trimming removed 5 bases from V and 8 bases from J, with 9 bases in between. CDR3 coding DNA: TGTGCCAGCAGCAAGGACAGCGAAAAACTGTTTTTT. Protein sequence: CASSKDSEKLFF.

The sample holds a few counts of this clonotype. This chain uses TRBV3-1 with TRBJ2-7, with TRBD1 identical over 9 bases. From germline, CDR1 is LGHDT and CDR2 YNNKEL (reference sequence). V was pared by 1 base and J by 3 bases, with 19 bases of the junction left unmatched. The CDR3 is made up of 20 amino acids. Here the CDR3 reads CASSQVFGQGISRNGYEQYF. DNA for the CDR3: TGTGCCAGCAGCCAAGTCTTTGGACAGGGGATTTCACGCAACGGCTACGAGCAGTACTTC.

The chain has TRBV15 and TRBJ2-3; possibly TRBD1 for D (6 bases). CDR1 LNHNV and CDR2 YYDKDF come from the germline V gene (reference sequence). Deletions cut 4 bases from V and 4 bases from J, with 9 bases between. This CDR3 has 13 residues. CDR3 bases: TGTGCCACCAGCACCTACAGGGCAGATACGCAGTATTTT. Protein: CATSTYRADTQYF.

In this sample, this clonotype turned up many times. J is TRBJ2-7 and V is TRBV29-1; TRBD2 is a possible D gene (6 bases). CDR3 length equals 14 residues. CDR1 and CDR2 from the germline V gene are SQVTM and ANQGSEA. V was pared by 8 bases and J by 6 bases, with 23 bases between. In DNA form, the CDR3 reads TGCAGCCAGGCAGGAGCCCGGGGGTCTGGCGAGCAGTACTTC. It encodes CSQAGARGSGEQYF.

The V and J genes are TRBV7-9 and TRBJ2-5; D might be TRBD2 (5 bases). Between the trimmed V and J ends, which lost 4 bases and 2 bases, there was a span of 11 bases. Per germline, CDR1 SEHNR and CDR2 FQNEAQ (reference sequence). The CDR3 loop spans 14 amino acids. The CDR3 coding sequence is TGTGCCAGCAGCTCATACCGGGAACAAGAGACCCAGTACTTC. Its translation: CASSSYREQETQYF.

Regarding this clonotype: Mismatch with germline at one junction end may stem from a read error. V is TRBV7-9 and J is TRBJ1-2; the match to TRBD1 covers 9 bases. This CDR3 is 14 amino acids long. Looked up from germline, CDR1 is SEHNR and CDR2 is FQNEAQ (reference sequence). CDR3 sequence: CSSSRTGENYGYTF. In nucleotides, the CDR3 is TGTTCCAGCAGCCGGACAGGGGAAAACTATGGCTACACCTTC.

J is TRBJ2-1 and V is TRBV6-1, with 7 bases that match TRBD2. Germline lookup yields CDR1 MNHNS and CDR2 SASEGT. V gave up 0 bases and J gave up 5 bases; unmatched junction bases: 16. This CDR3 is 19 amino acids long. CDR3 nucleotide sequence: TGTGCCAGCAGTGAAGCGCGTAGGTCCGGGCGGGGGTCACACAATGAGCAGTTCTTC. Encoded protein: CASSEARRSGRGSHNEQFF.

Notes on this clonotype: The junction departs from germline at one end; a sequencing error may be responsible. J is TRBJ2-7 and V is TRBV5-1; D ambiguous. Germline loops: CDR1 SGHRS, CDR2 YFSETQ. CDR3 length: 14 amino acids. The CDR3 sequence is CAGSYYTSSYEQYF. The CDR3 coding sequence is TGCGCCGGCAGCTACTACACCTCCTCCTACGAGCAGTACTTC.

This clonotype was detected only a few times. The chain joins TRBV5-1 to TRBJ2-5; D remains ambiguous. Trimming cost V 2 bases and J 5 bases, with 13 bases left between them. CDR3 size: 14 residues. CDR1 is SGHRS and CDR2 is YFSETQ in the germline V gene. As DNA, the CDR3 is TGCGCCAGCAGCTTATTAGTTAGTGGGGAGACCCAGTACTTC. This codes for CASSLLVSGETQYF.

This clonotype was observed at least ten times. The rearrangement joins TRBV20-1 to TRBJ2-7; TRBD1 matches at 9 bases. Trimming removed 3 bases from V and 7 bases from J; junction bases left unmatched: 13. Per germline, CDR1 DFQATT and CDR2 SNEGSKA (reference sequence). The CDR3 is made up of 15 amino acids. For the CDR3, the DNA is TGCAGTGCTAGTCTCCGGGACAGGGTACCGGGGGAGCAGTACTTC. Its protein is CSASLRDRVPGEQYF.

There are many counts of this clonotype. The rearrangement uses TRBV29-1 and TRBJ2-5; 7 bases line up with TRBD2. CDR3 length: 12 amino acids. The germline V gene encodes CDR1 SQVTM and CDR2 ANQGSEA. In nucleotides, the CDR3 is TGCAGTGGGCGCCGGGGAGGGGAGACCCAGTACTTC. It codes for CSGRRGGETQYF.

Only a few counts were recorded for this clonotype. This chain links TRBV20-1 with TRBJ2-7; 7 bases are shared with TRBD2. This CDR3 has 14 residues. The V gene end was trimmed by 4 bases and the J gene end by 7 bases; junction bases not matched to a gene: 13. Germline values: CDR1 DFQATT, CDR2 SNEGSKA (reference sequence). The CDR3 loop reads CSATLGTTGIEQYF. The DNA of the CDR3 is TGCAGTGCTACTCTCGGGACTACCGGGATAGAGCAGTACTTC.

This clonotype was detected only a few times. The chain is built from TRBV30 and TRBJ2-1, with D possibly TRBD1 on 5 matching bases. The CDR3 runs to 11 residues. The V and J ends lost 5 bases and 3 bases respectively, with 5 bases between them. The V gene's germline CDR1 is GTSNPN and CDR2 SVGIG (reference sequence). The CDR3 DNA reads TGTGCCTGGGACAGCTACAATGAGCAGTTCTTC. Translating it yields CAWDSYNEQFF. Full variable domain (missing parts from reference TRBV30 and TRBJ2-1): SQTIHQWPATLVQPVGSPLSLECTVEGTSNPNLYWYRQAAGRGLQLLFYSVGIGQISSEVPQNLSASRPQDRQFILSSKKLLLSDSGFYLCAWDSYNEQFFGPGTRLTVL.

Comments on this clonotype: A single base separates this from a much larger clone, so it may be a read error. This CDR3 is missing its conserved last phenylalanine or tryptophan, likely due to a read error. The V and J genes are TRBV4-1 and TRBJ1-5, with 10 bases identical to TRBD1. The CDR3 length is 14 residues. Germline CDR1 is MGHRA and CDR2 is YSYEKL. J lost 4 bases, V lost 3 bases, and 0 bases had no gene match. The CDR3, as DNA: TGCGCCAGCAGCCAGGACAGGGGGAATCAGCCCCAGCATTCT. Amino acid sequence: CASSQDRGNQPQHS.

In its sample, this clonotype was seen a few times. The chain recombines TRBV5-5 with TRBJ1-2, with D uncertain. Trimming left V 0 bases short and J 5 bases short, with 11 bases between. This CDR3 has 14 residues. The V gene's germline CDR1 is SGHKS and CDR2 YYEKEE (reference sequence). CDR3 sequence (DNA): TGTGCCAGCAGCTTGGGGCTCGGGGAATATGGCTACACCTTC. This encodes CASSLGLGEYGYTF.

The chain has TRBV14 and TRBJ2-5; 9 bases match TRBD2. This CDR3 spans 15 amino acids. Germline CDR1 is SGHDN and CDR2 is FVKESK. J was trimmed by 10 bases and V by 2 bases; bases with no gene match: 11. In DNA form, the CDR3 reads TGTGCCAGCAGCCAACAGACTAGCGGTTTTGATGGCCAGTACTTC. Translated: CASSQQTSGFDGQYF.

The chain carries TRBV6-1 and TRBJ1-1, with 8 bases that match TRBD1. Germline assignment: CDR1 MNHNS and CDR2 SASEGT. V gave up 2 bases and J gave up 7 bases; unmatched junction bases: 3. The CDR3 totals 13 residues. The CDR3 protein is CASSERTGIEAFF. As DNA, the CDR3 is TGTGCCAGCAGTGAACGGACAGGGATTGAAGCTTTCTTT.

V is TRBV14 and J is TRBJ1-1; D not resolved. This CDR3 is built from 15 residues. V was clipped by 1 base and J by 5 bases, with 14 bases between them. Per the germline V gene, CDR1 is SGHDN and CDR2 is FVKESK. The CDR3 is CASSQGAPGWTEAFF. In DNA form, the CDR3 reads TGTGCCAGCAGCCAAGGGGCCCCGGGTTGGACTGAAGCTTTCTTT.

The chain recombines TRBV20-1 with TRBJ2-3, with no clear D. The CDR3 covers 12 residues. Germline CDR1 reads DFQATT; CDR2 reads SNEGSKA (reference sequence). V lost 3 bases and J lost 4, with 8 bases in between. CDR3 in DNA: TGCAGTGCTAGTGGAGCCGCAGATACGCAGTATTTT. Translating gives CSASGAADTQYF.